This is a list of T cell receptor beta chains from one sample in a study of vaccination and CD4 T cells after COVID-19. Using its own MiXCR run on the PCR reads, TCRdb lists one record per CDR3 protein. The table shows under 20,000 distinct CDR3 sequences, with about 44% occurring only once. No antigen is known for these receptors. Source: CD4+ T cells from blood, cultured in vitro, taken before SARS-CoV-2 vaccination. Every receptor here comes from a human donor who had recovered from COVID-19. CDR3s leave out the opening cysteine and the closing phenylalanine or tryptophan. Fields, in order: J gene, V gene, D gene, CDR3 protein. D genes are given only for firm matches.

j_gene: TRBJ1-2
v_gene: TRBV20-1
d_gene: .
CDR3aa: SSPQMGAEGYT

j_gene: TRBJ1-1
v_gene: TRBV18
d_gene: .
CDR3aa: ASSPPLAGWAEAF

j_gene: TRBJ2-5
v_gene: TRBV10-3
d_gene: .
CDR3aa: AIRDTRQETQY

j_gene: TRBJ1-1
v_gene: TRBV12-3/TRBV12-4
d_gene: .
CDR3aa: ASSSQGLNTEAF

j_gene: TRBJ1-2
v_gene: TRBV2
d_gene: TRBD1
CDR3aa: ASRDTGGSYGYT

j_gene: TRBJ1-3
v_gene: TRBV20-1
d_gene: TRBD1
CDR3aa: SANIAGGRRGNTIY

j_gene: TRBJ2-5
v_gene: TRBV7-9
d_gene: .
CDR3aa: ASSLGAVGERETQY

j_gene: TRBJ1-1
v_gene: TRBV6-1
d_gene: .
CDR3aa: ASKRREGGTEAF

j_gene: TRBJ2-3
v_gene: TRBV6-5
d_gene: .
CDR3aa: ASSSLTGRTDTQY

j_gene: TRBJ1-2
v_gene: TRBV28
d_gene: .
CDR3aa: ASSATGFGYT

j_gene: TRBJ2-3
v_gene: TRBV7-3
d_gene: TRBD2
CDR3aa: ASSLTGTSGSGDTQY

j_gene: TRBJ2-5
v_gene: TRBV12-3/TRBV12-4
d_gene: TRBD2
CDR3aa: ASSPSGGQETQY

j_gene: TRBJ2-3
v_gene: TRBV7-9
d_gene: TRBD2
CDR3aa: ASSSGTIGTDTQY

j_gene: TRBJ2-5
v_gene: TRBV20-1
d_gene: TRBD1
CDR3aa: SAIGGQGRETQY

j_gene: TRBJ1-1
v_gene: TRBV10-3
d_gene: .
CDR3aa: AVHEPTGRTEAF

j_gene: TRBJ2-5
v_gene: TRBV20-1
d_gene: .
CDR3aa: SARLGWGGY

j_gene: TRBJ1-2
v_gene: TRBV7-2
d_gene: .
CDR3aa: ASSNPGTTPYT